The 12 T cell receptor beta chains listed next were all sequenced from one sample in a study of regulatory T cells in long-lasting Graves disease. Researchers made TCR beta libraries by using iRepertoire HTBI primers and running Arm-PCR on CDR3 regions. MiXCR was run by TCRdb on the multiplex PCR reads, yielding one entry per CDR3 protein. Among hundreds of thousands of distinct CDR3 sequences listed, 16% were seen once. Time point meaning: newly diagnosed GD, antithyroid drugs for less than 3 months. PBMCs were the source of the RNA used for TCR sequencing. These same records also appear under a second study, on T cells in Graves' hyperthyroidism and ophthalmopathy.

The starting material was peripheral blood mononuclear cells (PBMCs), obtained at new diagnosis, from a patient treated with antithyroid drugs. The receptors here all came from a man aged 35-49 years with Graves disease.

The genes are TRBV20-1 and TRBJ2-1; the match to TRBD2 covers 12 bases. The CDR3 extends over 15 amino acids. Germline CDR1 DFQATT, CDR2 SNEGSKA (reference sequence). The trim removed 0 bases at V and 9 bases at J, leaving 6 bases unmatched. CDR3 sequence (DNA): TGCAGTGCTAGAGATCCTAGCGGGGGGGCTGGTGAGCAGTTCTTC. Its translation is CSARDPSGGAGEQFF.

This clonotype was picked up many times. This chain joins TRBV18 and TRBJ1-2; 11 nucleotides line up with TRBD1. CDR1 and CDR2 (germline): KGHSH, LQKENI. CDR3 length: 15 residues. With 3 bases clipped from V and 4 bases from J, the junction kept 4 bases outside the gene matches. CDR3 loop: CASSPPGQGGYGYTF. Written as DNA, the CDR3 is TGTGCCAGCTCACCCCCGGGACAGGGGGGCTATGGCTACACCTTC.

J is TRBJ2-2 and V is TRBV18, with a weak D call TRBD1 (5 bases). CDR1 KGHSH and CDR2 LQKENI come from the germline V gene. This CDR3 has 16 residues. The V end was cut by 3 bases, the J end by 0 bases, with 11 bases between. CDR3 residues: CASSPAKGANTGELFF. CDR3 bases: TGTGCCAGCTCACCTGCGAAAGGGGCGAACACCGGGGAGCTGTTTTTT.

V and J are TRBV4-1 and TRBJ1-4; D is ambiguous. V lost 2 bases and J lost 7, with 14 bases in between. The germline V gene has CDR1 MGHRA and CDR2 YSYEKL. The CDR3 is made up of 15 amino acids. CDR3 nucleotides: TGCGCCAGCAGCCAAACCGGGATTGCGGGTGAAAAACTGTTTTTT. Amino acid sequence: CASSQTGIAGEKLFF.

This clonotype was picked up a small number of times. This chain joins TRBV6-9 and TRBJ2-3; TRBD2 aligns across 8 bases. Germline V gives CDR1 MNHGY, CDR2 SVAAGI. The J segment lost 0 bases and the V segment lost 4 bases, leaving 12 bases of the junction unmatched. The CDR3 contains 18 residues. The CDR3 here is CASSSSLISGASTDTQYF. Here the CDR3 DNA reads TGTGCCAGCAGTTCATCCCTTATTAGCGGGGCAAGCACAGATACGCAGTATTTT.

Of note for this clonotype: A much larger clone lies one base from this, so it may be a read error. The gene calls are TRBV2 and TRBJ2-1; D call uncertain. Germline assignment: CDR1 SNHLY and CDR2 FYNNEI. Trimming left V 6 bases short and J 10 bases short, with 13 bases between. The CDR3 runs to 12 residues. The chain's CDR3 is CASRSSSYEQFF. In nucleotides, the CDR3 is TGTGCCAGCAGGAGTAGCAGCTACGAGCAGTTCTTC.

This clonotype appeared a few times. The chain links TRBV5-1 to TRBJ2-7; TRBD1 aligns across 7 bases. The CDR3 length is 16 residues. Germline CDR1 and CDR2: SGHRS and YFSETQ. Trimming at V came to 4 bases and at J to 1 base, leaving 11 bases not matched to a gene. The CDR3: CASSLGFWDRSYEQYF. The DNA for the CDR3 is TGCGCCAGCAGCCTGGGCTTTTGGGACAGATCCTACGAGCAGTACTTC.

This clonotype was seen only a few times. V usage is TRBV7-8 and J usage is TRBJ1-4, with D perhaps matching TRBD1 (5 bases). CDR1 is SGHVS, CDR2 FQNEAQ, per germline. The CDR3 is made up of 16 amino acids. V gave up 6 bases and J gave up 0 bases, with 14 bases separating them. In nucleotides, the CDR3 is TGTGCCAGCAGTCCACTCCCACAGGCAACTAATGAAAAACTGTTTTTT. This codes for CASSPLPQATNEKLFF.

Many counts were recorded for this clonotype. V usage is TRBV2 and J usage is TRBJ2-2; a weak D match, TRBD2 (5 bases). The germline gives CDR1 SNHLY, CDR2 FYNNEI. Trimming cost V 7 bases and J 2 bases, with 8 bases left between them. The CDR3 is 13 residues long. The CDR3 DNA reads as TGTGCCAGCATTCGGACTAACACCGGGGAGCTGTTTTTT. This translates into CASIRTNTGELFF.

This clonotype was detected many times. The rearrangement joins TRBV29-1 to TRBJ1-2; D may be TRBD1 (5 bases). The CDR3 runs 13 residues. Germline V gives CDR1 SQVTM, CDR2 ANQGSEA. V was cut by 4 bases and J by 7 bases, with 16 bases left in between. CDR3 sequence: CSVATDLLGGYTF. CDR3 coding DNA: TGCAGCGTTGCGACAGATTTACTCGGTGGCTACACCTTC.

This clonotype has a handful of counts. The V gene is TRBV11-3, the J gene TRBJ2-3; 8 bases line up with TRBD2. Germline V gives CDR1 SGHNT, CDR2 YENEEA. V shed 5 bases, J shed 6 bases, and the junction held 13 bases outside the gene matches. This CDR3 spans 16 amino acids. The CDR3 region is CASSPAGLVLTDTQYF. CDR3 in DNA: TGTGCCAGCAGCCCCGCGGGACTAGTCCTTACGGATACGCAGTATTTT.

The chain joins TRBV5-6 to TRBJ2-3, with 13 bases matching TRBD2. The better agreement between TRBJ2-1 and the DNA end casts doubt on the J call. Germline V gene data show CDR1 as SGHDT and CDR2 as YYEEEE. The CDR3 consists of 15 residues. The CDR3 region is CASTTSGGASNEQFF. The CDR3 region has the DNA TGTGCCAGCACCACTAGCGGGGGGGCGTCCAATGAGCAGTTCTTC.